Presented here are 26 T cell receptor beta chains from one specimen sequenced in a study of blood T cells in healthy people across ages. Sample-barcoded 5' priming and a J-beta primer mix drove a second PCR of about 7 to 12 cycles. TCRdb reanalysed the 5' RACE reads using MiXCR and keeps one entry per CDR3 protein. The sample holds fewer than 2 million distinct CDR3 sequences, roughly 43% seen once. Sequences were obtained from blood. The source of these receptors is a human donor in good health.

Comments on this clonotype: At one end the junction does not follow the germline gene, possibly because of a read error. The V call is TRBV29-1, the J call TRBJ2-1; D is undetermined. CDR1 SQVTM and CDR2 ANQGSEA come from the germline V gene. CDR3 length equals 11 residues. The CDR3 protein is CGVGRGNEQFF. The CDR3 DNA reads TGCGGCGTTGGTCGTGGGAATGAGCAGTTCTTC.

The rearrangement joins TRBV5-1 to TRBJ2-4; 9 nucleotides align to TRBD1. The DNA matches TRBJ2-7 better at its end, which makes the J call doubtful. CDR1 and CDR2 from the germline V gene are SGHRS and YFSETQ. The CDR3 runs 15 residues. The CDR3 sequence: CASSLGQGGINEQYF. As DNA, the CDR3 is TGCGCCAGCAGCTTGGGACAGGGGGGTATCAACGAGCAGTACTTC.

The V call is TRBV4-2, the J call TRBJ2-5; 7 bases map to TRBD1. CDR1 and CDR2 from the germline V gene are LGHNA and YNFKEQ. V dropped 1 base and J dropped 1; count of bases not matched to a gene: 3. This CDR3 is 15 amino acids long. The CDR3 sequence is CASSQAAGGQETQYF. CDR3 in DNA: TGTGCCAGCAGCCAAGCGGCAGGGGGCCAAGAGACCCAGTACTTC.

The chain joins TRBV9 to TRBJ2-1; TRBD2 matches at 13 bases. The DNA end is a closer match to TRBJ2-7, so the J assignment may be wrong. The V gene's germline CDR1 is SGDLS and CDR2 YYNGEE. The CDR3 has 15 amino acids. The CDR3: CASNPLAGGIYEQYF. The CDR3 coding sequence is TGTGCCAGCAACCCACTAGCGGGGGGGATCTATGAGCAGTACTTC.

This clonotype has only a few counts. The chain combines TRBV7-2 with TRBJ1-2, with TRBD1 matching over 7 bases. Trimming took 5 bases from V and 3 from J; bases not matched to a gene: 6. Germline CDR1 SGHTA, CDR2 FQGNSA. The CDR3 is 14 amino acids. In nucleotides, the CDR3 is TGTGCCAGCAGCCCCAACAGGGGCGACTATGGCTACACCTTC. This codes for CASSPNRGDYGYTF.

The chain recombines TRBV7-2 with TRBJ2-7; 7 nucleotides agree with TRBD1. The tail of the sequence fits TRBJ2-5 better, so the J call may be wrong. The length of the CDR3 is 14 residues. The V gene's germline CDR1 is SGHTA and CDR2 FQGNSA. The CDR3 here is CASSPQGILQTQYF. Written as DNA, the CDR3 is TGTGCCAGCAGCCCACAGGGGATTTTGCAGACCCAGTACTTC.

The V call is TRBV4-1, the J call TRBJ2-5; D possibly corresponds to TRBD2 (6 bases). Germline assignment: CDR1 MGHRA and CDR2 YSYEKL. The CDR3 loop spans 17 amino acids. V was clipped by 4 bases and J by 0 bases, with 18 bases between them. This CDR3 is CASSLFGGTPYQETQYF. Here the CDR3 DNA reads TGCGCCAGCAGCCTTTTTGGGGGGACGCCTTACCAAGAGACCCAGTACTTC.

There are a few counts of this clonotype. The rearrangement joins TRBV7-6 to TRBJ1-2; D remains ambiguous. Trimming took off 2 bases at V and 2 bases at J, with 12 bases between the two ends. This CDR3 spans 15 amino acids. In germline, CDR1 is SGHVS, CDR2 FNYEAQ. This CDR3 is CASSLTAATNYGYTF. CDR3 DNA sequence: TGTGCCAGCAGCTTAACGGCGGCGACAAACTATGGCTACACCTTC.

The chain has TRBV2 and TRBJ1-2; TRBD1 aligns across 7 bases. The V and J ends lost 3 bases and 5 bases, in that order; junction bases with no gene match: 9. The CDR3 has 15 residues. CDR1 and CDR2 (germline): SNHLY, FYNNEI. The CDR3 region is CASSDRRGTGYGYTF. The CDR3 DNA sequence: TGTGCCAGCAGTGATCGCAGGGGGACGGGGTATGGCTACACCTTC. Supplemented by reference TRBV2 and TRBJ1-2, the full variable domain reads EPEVTQTPSHQVTQMGQEVILRCVPISNHLYFYWYRQILGQKVEFLVSFYNNEISEKSEIFDDQFSVERPDGSNFTLKIRSTKLEDSAMYFCASSDRRGTGYGYTFGSGTRLTVV.

This clonotype was observed a few times. The V gene is TRBV10-3, the J gene TRBJ1-1, with D perhaps TRBD1 (5 bases). Germline V lookup: CDR1 ENHRY, CDR2 SYGVKD. The CDR3 runs to 20 residues. V was clipped by 0 bases and J by 0 bases, with 23 bases between them. DNA of the CDR3: TGTGCCATCAGTGAGTCGGGGAAAGACAGTAGGTCCCTTTTGAACACTGAAGCTTTCTTT. Translated: CAISESGKDSRSLLNTEAFF.

The J gene is TRBJ1-5, the V gene TRBV7-2, with TRBD1 matching over 7 bases. Trimming removed 2 bases from V and 6 bases from J; junction bases left unmatched: 7. The CDR3 extends over 15 amino acids. The germline CDR1 and CDR2 sequences are SGHTA and FQGNSA. CDR3 in amino acids: CASSLKGGDGQPQHF. CDR3 coding DNA: TGTGCCAGCAGCTTAAAAGGGGGCGATGGTCAGCCCCAGCATTTT. Based on the CDR3 plus reference TRBV7-2 and TRBJ1-5, the full variable domain is GAGVSQSPSNKVTEKGKDVELRCDPISGHTALYWYRQSLGQGLEFLIYFQGNSAPDKSGLPSDRFSAERTGGSVSTLTIQRTQQEDSAVYLCASSLKGGDGQPQHFGDGTRLSIL.

This chain links TRBV28 with TRBJ2-5; perhaps D is TRBD1 or TRBD2 (5 bases each). Germline V CDR1 and CDR2: MDHEN, SYDVKM. Trimming removed 5 bases at V and 5 bases at J, with 18 bases between. This CDR3 spans 15 amino acids. The CDR3 here is CASSLGAGKWETQYF. CDR3 in DNA: TGTGCCAGCAGTCTCGGGGCAGGCAAATGGGAGACCCAGTACTTC.

This clonotype was observed a few times. The chain joins TRBV9 to TRBJ1-6; D is unresolved. Germline V lookup: CDR1 SGDLS, CDR2 YYNGEE. This CDR3 spans 17 amino acids. Trimming shortened V by 4 bases and J by 7 bases, and 21 bases separated the two germline ends. CDR3 sequence: CASSNARIRSGNSPLHF. The DNA for the CDR3 is TGTGCCAGCAGCAACGCTAGGATTAGGTCGGGAAATTCACCCCTCCACTTT.

J is TRBJ1-1 and V is TRBV5-1; D unresolved. Germline-derived CDR1 and CDR2 are SGHRS and YFSETQ. The CDR3 contains 15 residues. Trimming took off 0 bases at V and 7 bases at J, with 16 bases between the two ends. CDR3 protein: CASSLEWAGEVEAFF. For the CDR3, the DNA is TGCGCCAGCAGCTTGGAATGGGCAGGCGAGGTTGAAGCTTTCTTT.

The table lists this clonotype with many counts. The rearrangement uses TRBV4-2 and TRBJ2-1; TRBD2 is a possible D gene (6 bases). This CDR3 is built from 14 residues. Trimming removed 0 bases from V and 7 bases from J, with 10 bases in between. Germline assignment: CDR1 LGHNA and CDR2 YNFKEQ. CDR3 nucleotide sequence: TGTGCCAGCAGCCAAGACTGGGGGAGGAATGAGCAGTTCTTC. Encoded protein: CASSQDWGRNEQFF.

The chain employs TRBV29-1 and TRBJ1-1, with D uncertain. The CDR3 has 13 residues. Trimming cost V 4 bases and J 4 bases, with 13 bases left between them. From germline, CDR1 is SQVTM and CDR2 ANQGSEA. CDR3 sequence: CSVGGGLGTEAFF. CDR3 coding DNA: TGCAGCGTTGGAGGTGGGCTAGGCACTGAAGCTTTCTTT.

The rearrangement links TRBV4-3 to TRBJ2-3; possibly TRBD2 for D (5 bases). This CDR3 is built from 16 residues. The V gene lost 2 bases and the J gene lost 0 bases, with 12 bases spanning the gap. Germline V lookup: CDR1 LGHNA, CDR2 YSLEER. Here the CDR3 DNA reads TGCGCCAGCAGCCAAACTCAACGGGGAAGCACAGATACGCAGTATTTT. It yields the protein CASSQTQRGSTDTQYF.

This CDR3 is CASAMTGQPYNEQFF. DNA of the CDR3: TGTGCTAGTGCCATGACGGGACAGCCCTACAATGAGCAGTTCTTC. The gene calls are TRBV12-5 and TRBJ2-1, with 7 bases that match TRBD1. The CDR3 is 15 residues long. V lost 7 bases and J lost 2; bases outside the gene matches: 8. Germline CDR1 is LGHNT and CDR2 is FRNRAP.

This chain links TRBV5-1 with TRBJ2-3; unclear D gene. CDR1 SGHRS and CDR2 YFSETQ come from the germline V gene. The CDR3 runs to 14 residues. V was pared by 0 bases and J by 5 bases, with 10 bases between. CDR3 sequence: CASSLDIGLDTQYF. Written as DNA, the CDR3 is TGCGCCAGCAGCTTGGACATCGGGCTAGATACGCAGTATTTT.

This clonotype was counted only a few times. The chain recombines TRBV6-5 with TRBJ2-5; tentative D call: TRBD1 (6 bases). The J call may not be correct, given that the DNA end is closer to TRBJ2-7. Germline-derived CDR1 and CDR2 are MNHEY and SVGAGI. The CDR3 runs 13 residues. CDR3 nucleotides: TGTGCCAGCAGCTTCGGGGTACAGGGCGAGCAGTACTTC. This sequence encodes CASSFGVQGEQYF.

The sample holds one count of this clonotype. The chain combines TRBV20-1 with TRBJ2-4; D may match TRBD1 or TRBD2 (5 bases each). The DNA end favors TRBJ2-7, so the J call may be wrong. The CDR3 has 14 amino acids. Germline CDR1 DFQATT, CDR2 SNEGSKA (reference sequence). The CDR3 nucleotides read TGCAGTGCTACTCGGGACGGAGAAAGGAACGAGCAGTACTTC. It encodes CSATRDGERNEQYF.

Turning to this clonotype: One junction end does not reproduce the germline sequence, and a read error may be involved. The V call is TRBV7-7, the J call TRBJ2-7; 12 positions agree with TRBD2. Looked up from germline, CDR1 is SSHAT and CDR2 is FNYEAQ (reference sequence). The CDR3 length is 15 residues. CDR3 region: CASSRGTSGPGEQYF. The CDR3 DNA follows: TGTGCTAGCAGCCGGGGGACTAGCGGGCCGGGGGAGCAGTACTTC.

In this sample, this clonotype turned up a few times. V gene TRBV13 combines with J gene TRBJ2-7; D remains unclear. CDR3 length equals 13 residues. The V gene lost 4 bases and the J gene lost 3 bases, with 10 bases spanning the gap. Looked up from germline, CDR1 is PRHDT and CDR2 is FYEKMQ (reference sequence). CDR3 region: CASSSRAGYEQYF. The CDR3 DNA sequence: TGTGCCAGCAGCTCACGGGCAGGCTACGAGCAGTACTTC.

This clonotype showed up just a few times. V is TRBV6-2 or TRBV6-3 and J is TRBJ2-1, with D perhaps matching TRBD2 (6 bases). Germline V gene sequence: CDR1 MNHEY, CDR2 SVGEGT. The CDR3 is made up of 14 amino acids. V was clipped by 6 bases and J by 6 bases, with 15 bases between them. The CDR3 loop is CASSQTSFGNEQFF. The CDR3 bases are TGTGCCAGCAGCCAGACTAGTTTTGGCAATGAGCAGTTCTTC.

CDR3 sequence: CSAWGGAGYEQYF. In DNA form, the CDR3 reads TGCAGTGCTTGGGGGGGGGCAGGGTACGAACAGTACTTC. The chain employs TRBV20-1 and TRBJ2-5; D possibly corresponds to TRBD2 (7 bases). There are 13 residues in the CDR3. V gave up 5 bases and J gave up 11 bases, with 21 bases separating them. Germline values: CDR1 DFQATT, CDR2 SNEGSKA (reference sequence).

To note about this clonotype: A read error may explain this, as a much larger clone is one base away. This CDR3 fails to terminate in the conserved phenylalanine or tryptophan, so it likely reflects a read error. The V gene is TRBV20-1, the J gene TRBJ1-2; 8 bases are a match to TRBD1. The V and J ends lost 2 bases and 5 bases, in that order; junction bases with no gene match: 7. Per the germline V gene, CDR1 is DFQATT and CDR2 is SNEGSKA (reference sequence). This CDR3 comprises 14 residues. Here the CDR3 reads CSARQGAREYGYTC. The CDR3, as DNA: TGCAGTGCTAGACAGGGGGCGAGGGAATATGGCTACACCTGC.